This TCR beta chain was found in a study of T cells in Graves' hyperthyroidism and ophthalmopathy. Overall study findings and caveats: Most clonotypes that expanded in the thyroid above 0.001 also showed up in blood. Progression to ophthalmopathy was predicted a median of roughly 6.8 months early.

Amplification of TCR beta CDR3 regions used RNA as the template. HTBI primers were the set used in a first-round RT-PCR of the TCR CDR3. TCRdb fed the multiplex PCR reads into MiXCR, producing one record per CDR3 protein. The sample contains fewer than 400,000 distinct CDR3 sequences, roughly 25% of which appear only once. Exclusion followed for patients with uncontrolled infection, other autoimmune disease, pregnancy or lactation. Cells are PBMCs isolated from about 10 ml of fresh blood. This clonotype has a count of ten or more. Its matching antigen is unknown. CDR3 length: 16 amino acids. Germline lookup yields CDR1 SGHVS and CDR2 FNYEAQ. V lost 0 bases to trimming and J lost 7 bases; unmatched junction nucleotides: 6.

What was sequenced was blood. This receptor was identified in a man aged 45-65 years with Graves' hyperthyroidism. The chain combines TRBV7-6 with TRBJ2-1, with TRBD2 matching over 10 bases. Here the CDR3 reads CASSLASSGRGNEQFF. CDR3 DNA: TGTGCCAGCAGCTTAGCCTCTAGCGGGAGAGGGAATGAGCAGTTCTTC. The variable domain in full, completed from reference TRBV7-6 and TRBJ2-1, reads GAGVSQSPRYKVTKRGQDVALRCDPISGHVSLYWYRQALGQGPEFLTYFNYEAQQDKSGLPNDRFSAERPEGSISTLTIQRTEQRDSAMYRCASSLASSGRGNEQFFGPGTRLTVL.